What follows are 5 T cell receptor beta chains derived from one specimen sequenced in a study of monozygotic twins with inflammatory bowel disease. TCRdb re-analyzed the 5' RACE reads; it lists each CDR3 protein once, without DNA. This sample's table has some 300,000 distinct CDR3 sequences. Material: blood. Every receptor here comes from a human donor with ulcerative colitis or Crohn's disease, or a healthy co-twin of an affected twin (not recorded which).

This rearrangement joins TRBV5-6 to TRBJ2-2; TCRdb designates TRBD2, a call that cannot be tested without DNA. Germline CDR1 reads SGHDT; CDR2 reads YYEEEE. The CDR3 contains 16 residues. CDR3 protein: CASSLAGTTNTGELFF.

This rearrangement joins TRBV29-1 to TRBJ2-2; the TRBD1 assignment by TCRdb is unverifiable without DNA. The CDR3 contains 13 residues. Germline CDR1 is SQVTM and CDR2 is ANQGSEA. The CDR3 sequence is CSAGQGAYGELFF.

The rearrangement uses TRBV2 and TRBJ2-3. Germline CDR1 is SNHLY and CDR2 is FYNNEI. The CDR3 spans 12 residues. The CDR3 spells CAGRRSTDTQYF.

This sequence joins TRBV6-5 and TRBJ1-2. Looked up from germline, CDR1 is MNHEY and CDR2 is SVGAGI. The CDR3 loop spans 15 amino acids. The CDR3 sequence: CASSYGQPEFYGYTF.

The genes are TRBV20-1 and TRBJ2-1; the D gene TCRdb calls, TRBD2, cannot be checked with no DNA. The germline gives CDR1 DFQATT, CDR2 SNEGSKA (reference sequence). The CDR3 totals 16 residues. This CDR3 is CSARSLDGWSYNEQFF.